This T cell receptor (beta chain) derives from a study of cytomegalovirus exposure and HLA in healthy donors (dated by TCRdb to 2016 to 2017). As for the study more broadly: An earlier analysis of several hundred of the donors reported 250 to 300 Gb of sequence data and 117 million unique TCR beta sequences from 190 million or so T cells. An earlier analysis of around 580 of the donors used high-throughput TCR beta sequencing to judge whether each TCR beta V gene segment behaved as functional or pseudogenic. The study profiled the T cell repertoires of hundreds of subjects by immunosequencing and related them to cytomegalovirus serostatus. The genetic ancestry cluster associated with self-reported Caucasian donors included roughly 84% of the 350 to 500 genotyped donors. On average, around 230,000 unique TCR beta nucleotide sequences were sequenced per donor among 300 to 500 genotyped donors of the cohort, with about 17% of those sequences being non-productive. The study aimed to test whether signatures of past pathogen exposure could be identified by cataloging public T cell receptors. To study patterns of TCR occurrence, a later analysis re-analyzed previously published TCR beta repertoires from several hundred donors and added high-resolution HLA genotyping. The number of typed donors differed by locus: 629-630 for A, B, C, DRB1 and DQB1; roughly 510 for DQA1; about 600 for DPA1; and around 490 for DPB1. Every discovery cohort repertoire had been produced on one sequencing platform. The later analysis used no new phenotypic data to find candidate immune exposures, relying instead on TCR beta sequences and their occurrence across donors. Both class I and class II loci were covered by HLA typing, at four-digit resolution. A later genetic analysis used genome-wide SNP genotypes for about 60% of the 666 donors, treating that subset as a discovery cohort. Because of strong linkage in the cohort, five DR-DQ haplotypes were treated as single units for association and clustering. Donor age, sex, ethnicity and CMV serostatus were compiled alongside the repertoire data. In addition to the first cohort of several hundred subjects, a separate validation cohort of approximately 130 different subjects was used. To predict cytomegalovirus infection status, the study brought together high-throughput TCR immunosequencing, statistical association of individual TCRs with disease status, and machine learning. An early release covering about 600 HLA-typed donors comprised 250 to 350 gigabases of sequencing data and tens of millions of unique TCR sequences. The paper as a whole reports these results and caveats: An association between a missense DCLRE1C variant and V-gene and J-gene trimming of TCR beta chains was found in a later genetic analysis and replicated in an independent cohort. Most TCR sequences were seen in very few donors, while some public TCRs were found in many individuals. In a later analysis, HLA-associated TCR beta chains showed more clonal expansion and lower generation probabilities than non-associated chains that were equally common. CMV serostatus was the only immune exposure information available for the cohort. A cluster of highly shared sequence variants was judged likely to be a technical artifact of the sequencing pipeline. A further reported finding was that TCR beta sequences accurately predicted the HLA-A and HLA-B alleles for most subjects in the first cohort. In a later analysis, TCR association rates were found to vary across HLA loci, with the most associated TCRs seen for DRB1 alleles and the fewest for HLA-C alleles. According to a later genetic analysis, donors in an Asian-associated ancestry cluster had fewer N-insertions in productive TCRs than the roughly 670-donor mean. In an earlier analysis of some 640 of the donors, most TCR beta V segments were observed in productive rearrangements about 87% or about 30% of the time, broadly matching IMGT annotations. In vitro tests confirmed that a few of the cytomegalovirus-associated TCR beta chains recognize cytomegalovirus antigens. The cohort was sequenced for TCR beta chains only, and without alpha or paired-chain data the features that could be detected were limited. The authors suggested that the approach could potentially be generalized to other disease states and immunological phenotypes. Correlated functional status among segregating V segments might be attributable to linkage disequilibrium, but an unknown experimental factor could not be ruled out. Fewer than 20 rarely observed V segments, including chromosome 9 orphons, were excluded from the earlier analysis of approximately 500 of the donors because counts were too low. Cytomegalovirus status was reported to be diagnosed by the classifier with high specificity and sensitivity in both the original and validation cohorts. Some IMGT-functional V segments, including TRBV6-2 and TRBV6-3, could not be told apart with the 87-base-pair reads, so those segments were excluded. A later analysis found that most CMV-associated TCR beta chains appeared HLA-restricted, with HLA associations seemingly driven largely by CMV exposure. At a false discovery rate of 0.05, a later analysis linked some 17,000 TCR beta sequences to specific HLA alleles. In the study, approximately 150 TCR beta chains were listed as associated with cytomegalovirus. Because HLA typing was unavailable for some donors at each locus, only the typed subset was used in association tests. A later analysis reported that several top co-occurrence clusters appeared linked to parvovirus B19, influenza, CMV and Epstein-Barr virus. Strong co-occurrence of HLA alleles, especially DR and DQ, made assigning TCR associations to individual alleles difficult. Roughly uniform sequencing depth across donors was assumed in presence/absence analyses, although this assumption may not hold.

The cohort consisted of 600 to 750 healthy bone marrow donors. At the time of sampling, all cohort members were nominally healthy, though unrecorded immune exposures were likely present. The donor tested CMV seropositive and was one of the 289 seropositive cohort members. Each donor provided a peripheral blood sample, and peripheral blood mononuclear cells were used for TCR beta sequencing. The Qiagen DNeasy Blood Extraction Kit was used to extract genomic DNA from the blood cell samples. Library preparation was by the immunoSEQ multiplex PCR assay. A mixture of 60 forward primers for TCR Vbeta segments and 13 reverse primers for TCR Jbeta segments was used in the multiplex PCR. The CDR3 region of rearranged TCR beta genes was amplified from genomic DNA by a multiplex PCR assay. Amplified TCR beta libraries were sequenced as 87-base-pair reads on the Illumina HiSeq System. Processing in the source paper ran as follows. A later analysis counted approximately 76 million unique TCR beta chains across the 666 repertoires, and roughly 9.9 million of these chains were shared by at least two donors. To remove PCR and sequencing errors, raw reads were error-corrected and collapsed into unique sequences using a nearest-neighbor algorithm that merged closely related sequences. Alignment of CDR3 sequences to IMGT reference sequences was used to assign V, D and J gene segments. For a sequence to be retained, a match of at least six nucleotides to both a V gene segment and a J gene segment was required. Rearrangements were classified as productive when the CDR3 lacked stop codons and remained in frame with V and J, and all other rearrangements were classified as non-productive. CDR3 was defined according to IMGT convention as the region running from the second conserved V-encoded cysteine to the conserved J-encoded phenylalanine. Sequences without an unambiguous match to a single V gene segment were excluded from the earlier analysis of about 630 of the donors. In an earlier analysis of several hundred of the donors, V segments were called functional above 56.7% productive rearrangements and were called segregating when the between-donor standard deviation exceeded 5%. A statistical classification framework was built to diagnose cytomegalovirus status from the catalog of TCR beta chain sequences. A later analysis assigned V and J genes by comparing TCR nucleotide sequences with IMGT/GENE-DB human TR gene sequences. The TCRdist pipeline was used in a later analysis to assign CDR3 sequences and most-parsimonious VDJ recombination scenarios. In a later analysis, each TCR beta chain was defined by its CDR3 amino acid sequence together with its V-gene family, and reads without a unique V-gene family were excluded. In a later analysis, around 600 highly shared, low-generation-probability nucleotide sequences were removed to address suspected cross-contamination and a sequencing artifact. A later analysis calculated a clonal expansion index for each public chain from normalized within-repertoire ranks of inferred template counts. In a later analysis, generation probabilities were computed with a VDJ recombination model fitted to out-of-frame rearrangements, and the resulting probabilities were checked against IGoR. Hypergeometric tests were used in a later analysis to score TCR-TCR, TCR-HLA and TCR-CMV co-occurrence, with a repertoire-size bias correction applied to the TCR pairs. False discovery rates were estimated in a later analysis by permuting HLA or CMV assignments 20 times. In a later analysis, co-occurring TCRs were grouped using DBSCAN, and TCRdist sequence similarity was added for clustering within HLA-allele-positive subsets. Repertoires with fewer than 30,000 or more than 120,000 public chains were left out of co-occurrence clustering, as were five repertoires with anomalous nucleotide sharing. Here the immuneACCESS table is served through TCRdb, limited to in-frame sequences with V and J called. Missing clones are a known gap in these copies; in checked studies unresolved V genes cover under half, and the rest lacks a known reason. Clonal size and the V and J genes are those of that table, whereas D and trimming came from the DNA. In all, the sample holds some 170,000 clones, and 65% to 90% of those were seen once. About 10% of the sample rests with the top ten.

Details on this clone: Its antigen is still unknown. Per-nucleotide qualities are absent, and no much larger clonotype sits a single base away.

There are 14 amino acids in the CDR3, from cysteine to phenylalanine inclusive. The sequence is cut down to CDR3 DNA, 42 bases in frame from base 1. Taken from the germline V gene, the CDR1 and CDR2 loops are SGHDT and YYEEEE. V is shortened by 5 bases, J by 0 bases, and the region joining them spans 8 bases. The V gene is TRBV5-6 and the J gene is TRBJ1-4, with no confident D gene call. Sequencing was performed on PBMCs. The clonotype was recovered from a man in his fifties in good health and CMV-seropositive. The DNA sequence is given as TGTGCCAGCAGTCGGGAGCCAACTAATGAAAAACTGTTTTTT. Protein translation: CASSREPTNEKLFF.